This TCR beta chain was sequenced in a study of blood T cell repertoires in COVID-19. The V gene's germline CDR1 is GTSNPN and CDR2 SVGIG (reference sequence). V gave up 2 bases and J gave up 0 bases, with 17 bases separating them. The CDR3 consists of 16 residues. In the authors' methods: Amplification with reference gene primers provided the estimates of nucleated cell counts. Libraries were prepared by immunoSEQ multiplex PCR; TCRdb keeps only in-frame clonotypes and omits some of them. Clonal size and the V and J genes are those of that table, whereas D and trimming came from the DNA. Of fewer than 250,000 clones detected, under 90% appear once; the ten largest clones hold around 4.6%. Researchers sorted participants into cohorts using their self-reported clinical history. People in the exposed group encountered a COVID-19 case within 2 weeks before entering the study.

This receptor was identified in a woman in her forties or fifties who had been exposed to COVID-19. The material sequenced was PBMCs or T cells enriched from blood (not recorded which). V is TRBV30 and J is TRBJ2-7; maybe TRBD2 (6 bases). The CDR3 coding sequence is TGTGCCTGGAGTTCCTTCGACGGGGGAAGCTCCTACGAGCAGTACTTC. Translating gives CAWSSFDGGSSYEQYF.